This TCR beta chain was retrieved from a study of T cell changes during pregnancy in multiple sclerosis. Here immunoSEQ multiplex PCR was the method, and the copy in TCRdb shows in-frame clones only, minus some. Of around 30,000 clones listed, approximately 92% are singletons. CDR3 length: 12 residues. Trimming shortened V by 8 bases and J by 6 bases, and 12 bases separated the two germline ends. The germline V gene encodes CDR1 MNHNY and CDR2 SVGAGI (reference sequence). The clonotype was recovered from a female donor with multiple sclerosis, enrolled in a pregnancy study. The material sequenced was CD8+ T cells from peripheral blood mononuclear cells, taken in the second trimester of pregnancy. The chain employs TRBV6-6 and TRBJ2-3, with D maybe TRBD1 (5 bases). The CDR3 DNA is TGTGCCAGCGGCCCAGGGCCGGATACGCAGTATTTT. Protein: CASGPGPDTQYF.